Reported below is one TCR beta chain. These data originate in a study of blood T cell repertoires in COVID-19. The CDR3 contains 14 residues. J was trimmed by 4 bases and V by 8 bases; bases with no gene match: 6. Per germline, CDR1 KGHSH and CDR2 LQKENI. Clones were sequenced by immunoSEQ multiplex PCR, and TCRdb holds only the in-frame ones, with some missing. The table has fewer than 60,000 clones, approximately 90% seen once. The receptor comes from a man aged 50 to 59 with acute or convalescent COVID-19. Sequencing was carried out using peripheral blood. V gene TRBV18 combines with J gene TRBJ1-5, with 9 bases aligning to TRBD1. CDR3 residues: CASTQGAGNQPQHF. The CDR3 DNA sequence: TGTGCCAGCACACAGGGGGCGGGAAATCAGCCCCAGCATTTT. The full variable domain, its missing parts supplied by reference TRBV18 and TRBJ1-5, is NAGVMQNPRHLVRRRGQEARLRCSPMKGHSHVYWYRQLPEEGLKFMVYLQKENIIDESGMPKERFSAEFPKEGPSILRIQQVVRGDSAAYFCASTQGAGNQPQHFGDGTRLSIL.